This entry features one T cell receptor (beta chain) sequence. Its antigen is unidentified. This specimen belongs to a study of cytomegalovirus exposure and HLA in healthy donors. The study, taken as a whole, reports: Three chains linked to CMV were shown in vitro to be specific for CMV antigens. Altogether, some 170 TCR beta chains were recorded as cytomegalovirus-associated. Later, an analysis found that common viral pathogens appeared to be linked with several of the most significant clusters. Several V segments, TRBV6-2 and TRBV6-3 among them, could not be told apart and were dropped.

Primers included in the PCR were 60 Vbeta and 13 Jbeta primers. Profiling relied on immunoSEQ multiplex PCR, and the TCRdb table lists in-frame clones only, not all of them. The repertoire holds around 150,000 clones, with approximately 75% as singletons. V shed 2 bases and J 3 bases; nucleotides not matched to a gene: 4. The CDR3 sequence is 15 residues long. The germline V gene encodes CDR1 SGHAT and CDR2 FQNNGV. The J gene is TRBJ2-7, the V gene TRBV11-2; 10 positions agree with TRBD2. The source is a woman aged 18-29 years in good health and CMV-seronegative. The sample taken for sequencing was PBMCs. CDR3 in DNA: TGTGCCAGCAGCTTAATGGTAGCGGGAGGCTACGAGCAGTACTTC. It yields the protein CASSLMVAGGYEQYF.